This TCR beta chain was identified in a study of blood T cell repertoires in COVID-19. J gave up 5 bases and V 2 bases, and 6 bases lay outside the gene matches. This CDR3 region has 15 residues. Per germline, CDR1 MNHNS and CDR2 SASEGT. Profiling relied on immunoSEQ multiplex PCR, and the TCRdb table lists in-frame clones only, not all of them. The repertoire consists of fewer than 150,000 clones, with roughly 84% occurring once and the leading ten covering roughly 8.9%. The sequenced sample consisted of peripheral blood. The rearrangement uses TRBV6-1 and TRBJ1-2, with 9 bases matching TRBD1. This TCR was recovered from a woman aged 70-85 years who had recovered from COVID-19. CDR3 sequence: CASSEMGTGLYGYTF. CDR3 nucleotides: TGTGCCAGCAGTGAAATGGGGACAGGGCTATATGGCTACACCTTC.